Following are 16 T cell receptor beta chains from one sample sequenced in a study of control samples from healthy donors and cancer patients. The table came from immunoSEQ multiplex PCR; TCRdb's copy has only in-frame clones and leaves some out. In the table there are 80,000 to 100,000 clones, around 88% of which are singletons. Sequenced material: blood. These receptors all stem from a man aged 25 to 45 in good health.

The rearrangement uses TRBV6-4 and TRBJ2-1; perhaps TRBD1 as D (5 bases). Trimming pared 4 bases from V and 5 bases from J, leaving 9 bases between. Germline V gene lookup returns CDR1 MRHNA and CDR2 SNTAGT. This CDR3 comprises 13 residues. The CDR3 DNA sequence: TGTGCCAGCAGTGTAGGCAGGGACAATGAGCAGTTCTTC. Translation: CASSVGRDNEQFF.

With respect to this clone: Other DNA sequences in the same sample also yield this CDR3. The chain employs TRBV3-1 (or the pseudogene TRBV3-2) and TRBJ2-7; D perhaps matches TRBD2 (6 bases). The CDR3 is 15 residues long. The germline V gene has CDR1 LGHDT and CDR2 YNNKEL (reference sequence). Trimming left V 1 base short and J 0 bases short, with 10 bases between. In DNA form, the CDR3 reads TGTGCCAGCAGCCAAGCGGCGGGGAGCTCCTACGAGCAGTACTTC. This translates into CASSQAAGSSYEQYF.

The rearrangement links TRBV7-3 to TRBJ2-1; 7 positions match TRBD2. Germline V gene lookup returns CDR1 SGHTA and CDR2 FQGTGA. This CDR3 spans 15 amino acids. J gave up 2 bases and V 2 bases, and 3 bases lay outside the gene matches. CDR3 nucleotide sequence: TGTGCCAGCAGCTTATCGGGGAGGGCCTACAATGAGCAGTTCTTC. Protein product: CASSLSGRAYNEQFF.

The CDR3 sequence: CASSPGVANPYEQYF. The CDR3 DNA sequence: TGTGCCAGCAGCCCCGGGGTAGCGAACCCCTACGAGCAGTACTTC. The chain carries TRBV7-9 and TRBJ2-7; TRBD2 is a possible D gene (5 bases). The CDR3 extends over 15 amino acids. V lost 5 bases and J lost 2, with 16 bases in between. CDR1 is SEHNR and CDR2 is FQNEAQ in the germline V gene (reference sequence).

In this sample, this clone turned up a few times. The V gene is TRBV30, the J gene TRBJ1-2; the D gene is possibly TRBD1 (6 bases). Between the trimmed V and J ends, which lost 5 bases and 0 bases, there was a span of 10 bases. CDR3 length: 13 amino acids. Germline loops: CDR1 GTSNPN, CDR2 SVGIG (reference sequence). CDR3: CAWWAGANYGYTF. In DNA form, the CDR3 reads TGTGCCTGGTGGGCAGGGGCTAACTATGGCTACACCTTC.

This chain joins TRBV12-3 or TRBV12-4 and TRBJ1-1; D is unresolved. This CDR3 has 13 amino acids. V lost 5 bases to trimming and J lost 1 base, with 8 bases between them. Written as DNA, the CDR3 is TGTGCCAGCAGTATTGGCCCGAACACTGAAGCTTTCTTT. This encodes CASSIGPNTEAFF.

This chain joins TRBV16 and TRBJ1-3; no clear D gene. The CDR3 has 14 amino acids. Trimming took off 3 bases at V and 4 bases at J, with 10 bases between the two ends. Germline V gene lookup returns CDR1 KGHSY and CDR2 FQNENV. CDR3 nucleotides: TGTGCCAGCAGCCAGAGGACCTGGGGAAACACCATATATTTT. Protein sequence: CASSQRTWGNTIYF.

This chain links TRBV29-1 with TRBJ2-2; maybe TRBD2 (5 bases). CDR1 and CDR2 (germline): SQVTM, ANQGSEA. Deletions cut 6 bases from V and 8 bases from J, with 13 bases between. The CDR3 is 12 residues long. CDR3 DNA: TGCAGCGTGCCCGGAGGAGGAGGGGAGCTGTTTTTT. This sequence encodes CSVPGGGGELFF.

The V call is TRBV19, the J call TRBJ2-4; no clear D. Trimming cost V 5 bases and J 0 bases, with 14 bases left between them. Germline loops: CDR1 LNHDA, CDR2 SQIVND (reference sequence). This CDR3 comprises 16 residues. The DNA for the CDR3 is TGTGCCAGTAGTGTTATACATATGCGAGCCAAAAACATTCAGTACTTC. Its translation: CASSVIHMRAKNIQYF.

V and J are TRBV29-1 and TRBJ1-1; perhaps TRBD1 as D (6 bases). The CDR3 extends over 13 amino acids. CDR1 is SQVTM, CDR2 ANQGSEA, per germline. Between the trimmed V and J ends, which lost 2 bases and 4 bases, there was a span of 11 bases. CDR3 sequence (DNA): TGCAGCGTTGAACAAGGGGGGGGCACTGAAGCTTTCTTT. This translates into CSVEQGGGTEAFF.

The chain recombines TRBV5-6 with TRBJ2-3; D uncertain. From germline, CDR1 is SGHDT and CDR2 YYEEEE. V lost 3 bases, J lost 4 bases, and 9 bases lay in between. The CDR3 runs to 13 residues. CDR3 DNA sequence: TGTGCCAGCAGCTGGCGGTCATCAGATACGCAGTATTTT. Encoded protein: CASSWRSSDTQYF.

This chain connects TRBV5-1 to TRBJ1-2; D remains unclear. This CDR3 has 14 residues. Trimming left V 5 bases short and J 0 bases short, with 11 bases between. CDR1 and CDR2 (germline): SGHRS, YFSETQ. The DNA for the CDR3 is TGCGCCAGCAGTATCCAGGCCGCTAACTATGGCTACACCTTC. This codes for CASSIQAANYGYTF.

The rearrangement joins TRBV30 to TRBJ2-7, with D possibly TRBD1 on 5 matching bases. Trimming left V 4 bases short and J 3 bases short, with 13 bases between. From germline, CDR1 is GTSNPN and CDR2 SVGIG (reference sequence). The CDR3 loop spans 13 amino acids. The chain's CDR3 is CAWTSGFFYEQYF. CDR3 in DNA: TGTGCCTGGACTTCAGGGTTCTTCTACGAGCAGTACTTC.

V usage is TRBV5-6 and J usage is TRBJ2-1; D might be TRBD1 or TRBD2, each matching 5 bases. There are 11 residues in the CDR3. The germline V and J ends were trimmed by 4 bases and 10 bases, with 9 bases remaining between them. Germline loops: CDR1 SGHDT, CDR2 YYEEEE. The CDR3, as DNA: TGTGCCAGCAGCAGGGGACCCGAGCAGTTCTTC. Amino acids: CASSRGPEQFF.

This rearrangement joins TRBV7-9 to TRBJ1-3, with TRBD1 as a possible D gene (6 bases). The CDR3 has 15 amino acids. Trimming cost V 2 bases and J 3 bases, with 11 bases left between them. Germline assignment: CDR1 SEHNR and CDR2 FQNEAQ (reference sequence). This chain's CDR3 is CASSLPGALGNTIYF. DNA of the CDR3: TGTGCCAGCAGCTTACCGGGGGCGCTTGGAAACACCATATATTTT.

V and J are TRBV9 and TRBJ2-7, with D uncertain. The germline V and J ends were trimmed by 4 bases and 2 bases, with 22 bases remaining between them. CDR3 length: 17 residues. Germline assignment: CDR1 SGDLS and CDR2 YYNGEE. The CDR3, as DNA: TGTGCCAGCAGCCCAACCCCTGACGAAGAAGAGGCCTACGAGCAGTACTTC. This gives the protein CASSPTPDEEEAYEQYF.